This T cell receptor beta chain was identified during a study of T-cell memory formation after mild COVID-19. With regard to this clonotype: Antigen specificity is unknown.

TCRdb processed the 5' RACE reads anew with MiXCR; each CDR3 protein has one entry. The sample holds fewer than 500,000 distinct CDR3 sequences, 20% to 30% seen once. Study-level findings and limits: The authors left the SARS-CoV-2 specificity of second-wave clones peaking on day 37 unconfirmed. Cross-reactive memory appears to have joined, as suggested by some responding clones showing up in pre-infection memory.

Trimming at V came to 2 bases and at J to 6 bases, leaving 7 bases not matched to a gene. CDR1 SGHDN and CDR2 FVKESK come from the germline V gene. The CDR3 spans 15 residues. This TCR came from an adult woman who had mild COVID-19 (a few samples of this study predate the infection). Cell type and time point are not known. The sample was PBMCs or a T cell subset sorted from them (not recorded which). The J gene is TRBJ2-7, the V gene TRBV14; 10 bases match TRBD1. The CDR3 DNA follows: TGTGCCAGCAGCCAACCGGGGACAGGGGACGGCGAGCAGTACTTC. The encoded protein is CASSQPGTGDGEQYF.